The 20 T cell receptor beta chains presented below share a single source sample, sequenced in a study of monozygotic twins with inflammatory bowel disease. TCRdb re-called the 5' RACE reads and catalogs CDR3 proteins one per entry, DNA excluded. Its clone listing holds around 450,000 distinct CDR3 sequences. Sequenced sample: blood. The receptor source for this set is a human donor with ulcerative colitis or Crohn's disease, or a healthy co-twin of an affected twin (not recorded which).

This rearrangement joins TRBV2 to TRBJ2-6. Germline values: CDR1 SNHLY, CDR2 FYNNEI. This CDR3 spans 14 amino acids. This CDR3 is CASLRTSGANVLTF.

The chain employs TRBV10-3 and TRBJ2-1. Looked up from germline, CDR1 is ENHRY and CDR2 is SYGVKD. The CDR3 runs 15 residues. CDR3 sequence: CAISEGGSSYNEQFF.

V and J are TRBV11-1 and TRBJ2-1. The CDR3 consists of 15 residues. The germline CDR1 and CDR2 sequences are SGHAT and FQDESV (reference sequence). CDR3 sequence: CASSRDRSSYNEQFF.

The chain joins TRBV18 to TRBJ1-1. Germline V gives CDR1 KGHSH, CDR2 LQKENI. The CDR3 spans 14 residues. The CDR3 protein is CASSETLMNTEAFF.

This chain uses TRBV7-2 with TRBJ1-5. The germline gives CDR1 SGHTA, CDR2 FQGNSA. The CDR3 contains 13 residues. CDR3 sequence: CASSPDENQPQHF.

V usage is TRBV4-1 and J usage is TRBJ2-3; without DNA, the TCRdb call of TRBD1 cannot be checked. CDR3 size: 16 residues. CDR1 and CDR2 (germline): MGHRA, YSYEKL. The CDR3: CASSQVHGAGADTQYF.

The V gene is TRBV24-1, the J gene TRBJ2-5. Germline CDR1 reads KGHDR; CDR2 reads SFDVKD. There are 15 residues in the CDR3. The CDR3 sequence is CATSDVGRNQETQYF.

The chain has TRBV27 and TRBJ2-5; there is no DNA to check the TCRdb D call of TRBD2. CDR1 is MNHEY and CDR2 is SMNVEV in the germline V gene (reference sequence). The length of the CDR3 is 16 residues. This CDR3 is CASSLSLAGPGMTQYF.

The chain combines TRBV19 with TRBJ1-2. CDR1 is LNHDA, CDR2 SQIVND, per germline (reference sequence). This CDR3 region has 15 residues. The CDR3 sequence is CASSLIALRVDGYTF.

The genes are TRBV4-1 and TRBJ2-3; TCRdb proposes TRBD1, but this gene call is untestable without DNA. The CDR3 runs 17 residues. The germline V gene has CDR1 MGHRA and CDR2 YSYEKL. The CDR3 loop is CASSQEEGTGWTDTQYF.

V is TRBV7-2 and J is TRBJ1-2; the D call of TRBD1 rests on TCRdb alone, since no DNA is present to check it. Germline V gives CDR1 SGHTA, CDR2 FQGNSA. This CDR3 is 16 amino acids long. The CDR3: CASSLSRAGTNYGYTF.

The V and J genes are TRBV7-2 and TRBJ2-7; absent DNA, TCRdb's TRBD1 call cannot be checked. The CDR3 is 16 amino acids. The V gene's germline CDR1 is SGHTA and CDR2 FQGNSA. The CDR3 is CASSSGRVDRSYEQYF.

This chain's CDR3 is CASSQTLPGELFF. The rearrangement joins TRBV14 to TRBJ2-2. From germline, CDR1 is SGHDN and CDR2 FVKESK. This CDR3 contains 13 residues.

The genes are TRBV5-1 and TRBJ2-5; TCRdb designates TRBD2, a call that cannot be tested without DNA. Germline CDR1 is SGHRS and CDR2 is YFSETQ. This CDR3 contains 14 residues. The CDR3 is CASSSGLTGETQYF.

The chain combines TRBV9 with TRBJ1-4; the D call of TRBD1 rests on TCRdb alone, since no DNA is present to check it. The CDR3 spans 15 residues. Germline V gene sequence: CDR1 SGDLS, CDR2 YYNGEE. The CDR3 spells CASSVEGTGREKLFF.

The chain links TRBV19 to TRBJ1-1; no DNA is available, so the TRBD1 call from TCRdb remains unchecked. Per germline, CDR1 LNHDA and CDR2 SQIVND (reference sequence). The CDR3 totals 14 residues. CDR3 sequence: CASSIFGGGTEAFF.

The chain links TRBV24-1 to TRBJ2-1; as DNA is missing, the TRBD1 call by TCRdb cannot be tested. Germline CDR1 KGHDR, CDR2 SFDVKD. CDR3 length: 13 amino acids. CDR3 sequence reads: CATQGAPYNEQFF.

V usage is TRBV6-1 and J usage is TRBJ1-1; absent DNA, TCRdb's TRBD1 call cannot be checked. The CDR3 contains 14 residues. Germline V CDR1 and CDR2: MNHNS, SASEGT. CDR3 amino acids: CASSRSTGASEAFF.

The chain carries TRBV7-9 and TRBJ1-4; absent DNA, TCRdb's TRBD1 call cannot be checked. Germline V gene data show CDR1 as SEHNR and CDR2 as FQNEAQ (reference sequence). CDR3 length: 17 amino acids. CDR3: CASSLGGQAATNEKLFF.

The V call is TRBV6-2 or TRBV6-3, the J call TRBJ2-4. Germline V gene lookup returns CDR1 MNHEY and CDR2 SVGEGT. The CDR3 loop spans 18 amino acids. CDR3 in amino acids: CASSLDIEAKPNKNIQYF.